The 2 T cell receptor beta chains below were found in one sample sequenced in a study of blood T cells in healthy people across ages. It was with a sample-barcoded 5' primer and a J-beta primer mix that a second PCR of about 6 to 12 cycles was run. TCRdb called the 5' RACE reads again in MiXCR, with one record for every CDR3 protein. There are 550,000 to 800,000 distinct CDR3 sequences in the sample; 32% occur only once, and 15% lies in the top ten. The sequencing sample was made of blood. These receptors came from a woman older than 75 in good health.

This chain's CDR3 is CSASPGVWTEAFF. CDR3 DNA sequence: TGCAGTGCTAGCCCAGGGGTATGGACTGAAGCTTTCTTT. The chain recombines TRBV20-1 with TRBJ1-1; D is possibly TRBD1 (6 bases). Trimming pared 3 bases from V and 5 bases from J, leaving 13 bases between. Germline V CDR1 and CDR2: DFQATT, SNEGSKA (reference sequence). The CDR3 is 13 residues long.

The CDR3 loop is CASRTGMTNVLTF. The CDR3, as DNA: TGTGCCAGCCGAACAGGGATGACCAACGTCCTGACTTTC. The chain recombines TRBV2 with TRBJ2-6; TRBD1 is a possible D gene (6 bases). Germline V gene sequence: CDR1 SNHLY, CDR2 FYNNEI. Trimming removed 8 bases at V and 8 bases at J, with 13 bases between. This CDR3 has 13 residues. Supplemented by reference TRBV2 and TRBJ2-6, the full variable domain reads EPEVTQTPSHQVTQMGQEVILRCVPISNHLYFYWYRQILGQKVEFLVSFYNNEISEKSEIFDDQFSVERPDGSNFTLKIRSTKLEDSAMYFCASRTGMTNVLTFGAGSRLTVL.